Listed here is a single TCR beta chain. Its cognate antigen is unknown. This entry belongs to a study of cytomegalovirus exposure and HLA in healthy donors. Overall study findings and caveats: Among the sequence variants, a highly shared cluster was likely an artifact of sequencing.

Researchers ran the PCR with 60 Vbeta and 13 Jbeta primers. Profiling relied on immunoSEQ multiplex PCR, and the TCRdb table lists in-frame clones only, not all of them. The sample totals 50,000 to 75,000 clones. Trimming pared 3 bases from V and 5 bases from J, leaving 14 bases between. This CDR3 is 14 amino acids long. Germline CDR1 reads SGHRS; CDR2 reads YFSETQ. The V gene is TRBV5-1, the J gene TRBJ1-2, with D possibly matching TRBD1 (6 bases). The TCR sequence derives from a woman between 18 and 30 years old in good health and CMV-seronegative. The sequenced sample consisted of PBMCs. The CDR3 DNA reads TGCGCCAGCAGCTGGGGGACAACTGATTATGGCTACACCTTC. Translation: CASSWGTTDYGYTF.